The 20 T cell receptor beta chains presented below share a single source sample, sequenced in a study of blood T cell repertoires in COVID-19. Repertoires were generated with immunoSEQ multiplex PCR, while TCRdb's copy carries only in-frame clones and drops some. The sample has some 320,000 clones, more than 70% seen once. The sequencing input was peripheral blood. These receptors were collected from a woman aged 25 to 45 who had recovered from COVID-19.

This chain uses TRBV5-1 with TRBJ1-1; 10 bases are shared with TRBD1. CDR1 SGHRS and CDR2 YFSETQ come from the germline V gene. Unmatched junction bases numbered 8, after V lost 2 bases and J lost 7 bases. The CDR3 has 15 residues. CDR3 amino acids: CASSLNGQGGDEAFF. For the CDR3, the DNA is TGCGCCAGCAGCTTAAACGGACAGGGGGGAGATGAAGCTTTCTTT.

The chain joins TRBV15 to TRBJ2-1; D is perhaps TRBD1 (6 bases). The V gene's germline CDR1 is LNHNV and CDR2 YYDKDF (reference sequence). V was shortened by 0 bases and J by 10 bases, with 16 bases between the two germline ends. CDR3 length equals 15 residues. CDR3 DNA sequence: TGTGCCACCAGCAGAGAAGGGACCCAAACAGGGGAGCAGTTCTTC. This encodes CATSREGTQTGEQFF.

This rearrangement joins TRBV7-9 to TRBJ1-1; TRBD1 is a possible D gene (6 bases). CDR3 length: 12 amino acids. V was pared by 1 base and J by 10 bases, with 10 bases between. CDR1 SEHNR and CDR2 FQNEAQ come from the germline V gene (reference sequence). The CDR3 region is CASSLEDRGAFF. CDR3 in DNA: TGTGCCAGCAGCTTAGAGGACAGAGGAGCTTTCTTT. Full variable domain (missing parts from reference TRBV7-9 and TRBJ1-1): DTGVSQNPRHKITKRGQNVTFRCDPISEHNRLYWYRQTLGQGPEFLTYFQNEAQLEKSRLLSDRFSAERPKGSFSTLEIQRTEQGDSAMYLCASSLEDRGAFFGQGTRLTVV.

In this sample, this clone turned up once. The rearrangement joins TRBV7-2 to TRBJ1-1, with D possibly matching TRBD1 (6 bases). V was shortened by 5 bases and J by 1 base, with 17 bases between the two germline ends. Germline assignment: CDR1 SGHTA and CDR2 FQGNSA. CDR3 length equals 16 residues. In DNA, the CDR3 is TGTGCCAGCAGCCCTACCGGGACAAGCCGGAACACTGAAGCTTTCTTT. It translates to CASSPTGTSRNTEAFF.

The CDR3 loop is CASSLGPGTVNTEAFF. The CDR3 DNA sequence: TGTGCCAGCAGCTTGGGGCCCGGGACAGTGAACACTGAAGCTTTCTTT. The J gene is TRBJ1-1, the V gene TRBV7-3; 7 nucleotides align to TRBD1. The CDR3 is 16 amino acids. Germline V CDR1 and CDR2: SGHTA, FQGTGA. Trimming removed 3 bases from V and 0 bases from J; junction bases left unmatched: 7.

This clone was recorded once. The chain is built from TRBV11-2 and TRBJ2-1, with D possibly being TRBD2 (6 bases). The CDR3 length is 15 residues. Germline V CDR1 and CDR2: SGHAT, FQNNGV. Trimming stripped 1 base from V and 4 bases from J, with 11 bases between. The CDR3: CASSLAGDRYNEQFF. The CDR3 region has the DNA TGTGCCAGCAGCTTAGCGGGGGACCGGTACAATGAGCAGTTCTTC.

V gene TRBV28 combines with J gene TRBJ2-3, with D perhaps TRBD1 (6 bases). Germline-derived CDR1 and CDR2 are MDHEN and SYDVKM. This CDR3 contains 16 residues. The V and J ends lost 3 bases and 2 bases respectively, with 15 bases between them. CDR3 in amino acids: CASSFSGHPATDTQYF. DNA for the CDR3: TGTGCCAGCAGTTTTTCGGGACACCCAGCCACAGATACGCAGTATTTT.

V and J are TRBV28 and TRBJ2-7; 8 bases agree with TRBD1. CDR1 and CDR2 (germline): MDHEN, SYDVKM. Trimming at V came to 4 bases and at J to 8 bases, leaving 10 bases not matched to a gene. The CDR3 spans 14 residues. The DNA for the CDR3 is TGTGCCAGCAGTTCGCACGCAGGGGGCCCGAAGCAGTACTTC. Its protein product is CASSSHAGGPKQYF.

The genes are TRBV19 and TRBJ2-3; no reliable D call. This CDR3 contains 13 residues. Per the germline V gene, CDR1 is LNHDA and CDR2 is SQIVND (reference sequence). Trimming left V 1 base short and J 3 bases short, with 5 bases between. CDR3 sequence: CASSIAGTDTQYF. In nucleotides, the CDR3 is TGTGCCAGTAGTATAGCAGGTACAGATACGCAGTATTTT.

The chain is built from TRBV20-1 and TRBJ1-1; TRBD1 matches 8 bases. Germline CDR1 reads DFQATT; CDR2 reads SNEGSKA (reference sequence). Losses at the gene ends were 6 bases for V and 5 bases for J; bases not matched to a gene: 2. The CDR3 contains 11 residues. CDR3 region: CSARTGTEAFF. The CDR3 DNA reads as TGCAGTGCGCGGACAGGGACTGAAGCTTTCTTT.

The chain employs TRBV5-5 and TRBJ2-4; the match to TRBD2 covers 7 bases. Germline CDR1 is SGHKS and CDR2 is YYEKEE (reference sequence). The CDR3 is made up of 14 amino acids. Germline trimming cut 5 bases from V and 2 bases from J; bases unmatched to any gene: 4. CDR3 amino acids: CASRWGGPKNIQYF. The CDR3 bases are TGTGCCAGCAGGTGGGGGGGACCCAAAAACATTCAGTACTTC.

V gene TRBV28 combines with J gene TRBJ2-2; 10 nucleotides match TRBD1. The J segment lost 0 bases and the V segment lost 4 bases, leaving 5 bases of the junction unmatched. In germline, CDR1 is MDHEN, CDR2 SYDVKM. The CDR3 extends over 17 amino acids. CDR3 in DNA: TGTGCCAGCAGTTCTACGGGACAGGGGACGAACACCGGGGAGCTGTTTTTT. Protein product: CASSSTGQGTNTGELFF.

The V gene is TRBV3-1 (or the pseudogene TRBV3-2), the J gene TRBJ1-2; no clear D gene. Germline lookup yields CDR1 LGHDT and CDR2 YNNKEL (reference sequence). Deletions cut 2 bases from V and 4 bases from J, with 5 bases between. The length of the CDR3 is 12 residues. The CDR3: CASSQRSYGYTF. DNA of the CDR3: TGTGCCAGCAGCCAAAGGAGCTATGGCTACACCTTC.

The chain uses TRBV27 and TRBJ2-7; 7 nucleotides agree with TRBD1. Germline V gene lookup returns CDR1 MNHEY and CDR2 SMNVEV (reference sequence). Germline trimming cut 5 bases from V and 5 bases from J; bases unmatched to any gene: 9. The CDR3 extends over 14 amino acids. The CDR3 coding sequence is TGTGCCAGCAGTGACCGGGACAGACCTCACGAGCAGTACTTC. This codes for CASSDRDRPHEQYF.

This rearrangement joins TRBV7-8 to TRBJ2-3; possibly TRBD1 for D (6 bases). The CDR3 contains 13 residues. CDR1 SGHVS and CDR2 FQNEAQ come from the germline V gene. The V end was cut by 1 base, the J end by 4 bases, with 6 bases between. CDR3 protein: CASSLDRADTQYF. The DNA for the CDR3 is TGTGCCAGCAGCTTAGACAGGGCAGATACGCAGTATTTT.

The chain employs TRBV5-6 and TRBJ2-4; tentatively, D is TRBD2 (6 bases). Deletions cut 4 bases from V and 6 bases from J, with 20 bases between. The CDR3 is 16 residues long. CDR1 and CDR2 from the germline V gene are SGHDT and YYEEEE. For the CDR3, the DNA is TGTGCCAGCAGCCCAGGACCGGGGGAAATAACAAACATTCAGTACTTC. The encoded protein is CASSPGPGEITNIQYF.

This chain links TRBV9 with TRBJ2-1; TRBD2 is a possible D gene (6 bases). The CDR3 contains 15 residues. Trimming took 1 base from V and 7 from J, leaving 15 bases between them. Germline loops: CDR1 SGDLS, CDR2 YYNGEE. The CDR3 region has the DNA TGTGCCAGCAGCGTAAGCGATCCAGGAGGGAATGAGCAGTTCTTC. Translation: CASSVSDPGGNEQFF.

The V call is TRBV7-3, the J call TRBJ1-1, with a possible D match to TRBD1 (5 bases). The CDR3 sequence is 15 residues long. CDR1 is SGHTA and CDR2 is FQGTGA in the germline V gene. Trimming shortened V by 3 bases and J by 4 bases, and 15 bases separated the two germline ends. CDR3 DNA sequence: TGTGCCAGCAGCTTGCTCGGGGCGCGGGGCACTGAAGCTTTCTTT. It is translated as CASSLLGARGTEAFF.

The chain carries TRBV5-1 and TRBJ2-5; TRBD2 matches at 9 bases. The CDR3 is made up of 15 amino acids. The ends lost 4 bases at V and 9 bases at J; junction bases unmatched: 13. Germline CDR1 reads SGHRS; CDR2 reads YFSETQ. The CDR3 DNA is TGCGCCAGCAGCCCGTCACTAGCGGGCCTACGGGCCCAGTACTTC. Translated, it gives CASSPSLAGLRAQYF.

This clone was seen only once. This chain joins TRBV29-1 and TRBJ2-7; TRBD1 aligns across 8 bases. J lost 11 bases, V lost 1 base, and 7 bases had no gene match. This CDR3 is built from 12 residues. Germline loops: CDR1 SQVTM, CDR2 ANQGSEA. This chain's CDR3 is CSVEADRGEKYF. The CDR3 nucleotides read TGCAGCGTTGAAGCTGACAGGGGTGAAAAGTACTTC.